Listed here are 18 T cell receptor beta chains from one sample, sequenced in a study of shared clonotypes between healthy human individuals. Measured with immunoSEQ multiplex PCR; TCRdb has only the in-frame clones, and not every one. The repertoire holds 2,500,000 or so clones, approximately 94% seen once, with approximately 0.35% in the top ten. The sequencing input was naive CD4+ T cells from PBMCs. Subset defined: CD45RA+ positively selected. These receptors came from a man aged 18 to 30 in good health. Some clones in this sample may be carry-over from other donors' samples.

Worth noting for this clone: In the same sample, other DNA sequences code for this CDR3. This chain links TRBV28 with TRBJ1-5, with a weak D call TRBD1 (5 bases). The V end was cut by 6 bases, the J end by 0 bases, with 12 bases between. The CDR3 sequence is 15 residues long. The germline V gene encodes CDR1 MDHEN and CDR2 SYDVKM. CDR3 coding DNA: TGTGCCAGCAGACCCGCAGGGTATAGCAATCAGCCCCAGCATTTT. Its protein product is CASRPAGYSNQPQHF. Complete variable domain (other parts from reference TRBV28 and TRBJ1-5): DVKVTQSSRYLVKRTGEKVFLECVQDMDHENMFWYRQDPGLGLRLIYFSYDVKMKEKGDIPEGYSVSREKKERFSLILESASTNQTSMYLCASRPAGYSNQPQHFGDGTRLSIL.

CDR3 coding DNA: TGCGCCAGCAGGGCTAGCGGGAGGGGCGAGCAGTACTTC. Residues: CASRASGRGEQYF. V is TRBV5-1 and J is TRBJ2-7; the match to TRBD2 covers 12 bases. After removal of 5 bases from V and 6 bases from J, the junction contained 3 bases not matched to a gene. This CDR3 is 13 amino acids long. CDR1 is SGHRS, CDR2 YFSETQ, per germline.

This rearrangement joins TRBV6-5 to TRBJ1-3, with 7 bases lining up with TRBD1. V lost 6 bases and J lost 4; bases outside the gene matches: 9. The germline gives CDR1 MNHEY, CDR2 SVGAGI. The CDR3 totals 15 residues. The CDR3 DNA sequence: TGTGCCAGCAGCCTGGGACAGCTACGAGGAAACACCATATATTTT. Its protein product is CASSLGQLRGNTIYF.

This clone was counted once. The V gene is TRBV28, the J gene TRBJ2-3; the match to TRBD1 covers 8 bases. The CDR3 loop spans 14 amino acids. V shed 4 bases and J 2 bases; nucleotides not matched to a gene: 2. Germline loops: CDR1 MDHEN, CDR2 SYDVKM. The chain's CDR3 is CASSSDRVTDTQYF. The CDR3, as DNA: TGTGCCAGCAGTTCGGACAGGGTCACAGATACGCAGTATTTT.

V usage is TRBV6-6 and J usage is TRBJ2-1; 9 positions match TRBD1. The CDR3 spans 14 residues. Germline CDR1 and CDR2: MNHNY and SVGAGI (reference sequence). J lost 7 bases, V lost 5 bases, and 6 bases had no gene match. The CDR3 sequence: CASSARDRVNEQFF. The CDR3 DNA reads TGTGCCAGCAGTGCCCGGGACAGGGTGAATGAGCAGTTCTTC.

The chain couples TRBV5-6 to TRBJ2-2, with D unresolved. The CDR3 contains 13 residues. Trimming cost V 1 base and J 7 bases, with 8 bases left between them. Germline CDR1 and CDR2: SGHDT and YYEEEE. DNA of the CDR3: TGTGCCAGCAGCTTGTTATTTATCGGGGAGCTGTTTTTT. Its translation is CASSLLFIGELFF.

The rearrangement joins TRBV2 to TRBJ1-4, with D tentatively TRBD1 (5 bases). The CDR3 consists of 16 residues. The V end was cut by 4 bases, the J end by 4 bases, with 16 bases between. Germline-derived CDR1 and CDR2 are SNHLY and FYNNEI. The CDR3 coding sequence is TGTGCCAGCAGTGCTGAACAGGAGCGTATTAATGAAAAACTGTTTTTT. Protein sequence: CASSAEQERINEKLFF.

J is TRBJ2-4 and V is TRBV30, with a weak D call TRBD2 (5 bases). CDR1 and CDR2 (germline): GTSNPN, SVGIG (reference sequence). This CDR3 region has 16 residues. V was pared by 0 bases and J by 2 bases, with 14 bases between. CDR3: CAWSVRGRRTKNIQYF. In DNA form, the CDR3 reads TGTGCCTGGAGTGTACGGGGAAGGAGAACCAAAAACATTCAGTACTTC. Full variable domain (remainder filled in from reference TRBV30 and TRBJ2-4): SQTIHQWPATLVQPVGSPLSLECTVEGTSNPNLYWYRQAAGRGLQLLFYSVGIGQISSEVPQNLSASRPQDRQFILSSKKLLLSDSGFYLCAWSVRGRRTKNIQYFGAGTRLSVL.

This chain links TRBV19 with TRBJ1-1; D possibly corresponds to TRBD1 (5 bases). The CDR3 totals 14 residues. CDR1 and CDR2 from the germline V gene are LNHDA and SQIVND (reference sequence). The germline V and J ends were trimmed by 3 bases and 5 bases, with 13 bases remaining between them. The CDR3 is CASSMIGTPTEAFF. The CDR3 coding sequence is TGTGCCAGTAGTATGATCGGGACCCCGACTGAAGCTTTCTTT.

The rearrangement links TRBV5-1 to TRBJ1-1; D gene ambiguous. With 4 bases removed from V and 3 bases from J, the gap between germline ends came to 13 bases. Germline CDR1 SGHRS, CDR2 YFSETQ. This CDR3 comprises 14 residues. Here the CDR3 reads CASSPSITHTEAFF. The CDR3 region has the DNA TGCGCCAGCAGCCCCTCAATAACTCACACTGAAGCTTTCTTT.

The chain recombines TRBV5-1 with TRBJ2-2; 13 bases are shared with TRBD2. The trim removed 4 bases at V and 3 bases at J, leaving 3 bases unmatched. The CDR3 is 16 amino acids. Looked up from germline, CDR1 is SGHRS and CDR2 is YFSETQ. CDR3 region: CASSGLAGDHTGELFF. The DNA for the CDR3 is TGCGCCAGCAGCGGACTAGCGGGGGACCACACCGGGGAGCTGTTTTTT.

J is TRBJ2-1 and V is TRBV5-4, with 10 bases matching TRBD2. The CDR3 runs 15 residues. The V gene end was trimmed by 3 bases and the J gene end by 9 bases; junction bases not matched to a gene: 9. CDR1 and CDR2 (germline): SGHNT, YYREEE (reference sequence). CDR3 protein: CASSSGKLAGAEQFF. CDR3 DNA sequence: TGTGCCAGCAGCTCAGGGAAGCTAGCGGGAGCTGAGCAGTTCTTC.

V usage is TRBV5-5 and J usage is TRBJ1-3, with D uncertain. Germline CDR1 and CDR2: SGHKS and YYEKEE (reference sequence). The V end was cut by 0 bases, the J end by 3 bases, with 10 bases between. The CDR3 has 15 residues. In nucleotides, the CDR3 is TGTGCCAGCAGCTTGGCGAACGTAGTTGGAAACACCATATATTTT. As protein: CASSLANVVGNTIYF.

This clone was counted a single time. CDR3 nucleotides: TGTGCCAGCAGCTTAGGCCACCTAGCCGGGGAGCTGTTTTTT. It translates to CASSLGHLAGELFF. The chain combines TRBV7-9 with TRBJ2-2; D remains unclear. The V gene's germline CDR1 is SEHNR and CDR2 FQNEAQ (reference sequence). V lost 1 base to trimming and J lost 6 bases, with 9 bases between them. The CDR3 totals 14 residues. The complete variable domain, with remaining parts taken from reference TRBV7-9 and TRBJ2-2, reads DTGVSQNPRHKITKRGQNVTFRCDPISEHNRLYWYRQTLGQGPEFLTYFQNEAQLEKSRLLSDRFSAERPKGSFSTLEIQRTEQGDSAMYLCASSLGHLAGELFFGEGSRLTVL.

The table lists this clone with a count of one. The genes are TRBV5-4 and TRBJ2-3, with D perhaps assigned TRBD1 or TRBD2 (6 bases each). The V end lost 3 bases, the J end lost 5 bases, and 16 bases lay between the germline ends. This CDR3 has 15 residues. Germline V gene sequence: CDR1 SGHNT, CDR2 YYREEE (reference sequence). For the CDR3, the DNA is TGTGCCAGCAGCTCCTCGGGAGTCAGGGGAGATACGCAGTATTTT. Residues: CASSSSGVRGDTQYF.

The chain joins TRBV4-1 to TRBJ2-7; perhaps TRBD1 as D (6 bases). There are 16 residues in the CDR3. V lost 1 base to trimming and J lost 3 bases, with 16 bases between them. The V gene's germline CDR1 is MGHRA and CDR2 YSYEKL. CDR3 DNA sequence: TGCGCCAGCAGCCAAGGTCAGGGGTTAGGCGGCTACGAGCAGTACTTC. Translating gives CASSQGQGLGGYEQYF.

V usage is TRBV28 and J usage is TRBJ1-3; the match to TRBD1 covers 9 bases. Germline V gene lookup returns CDR1 MDHEN and CDR2 SYDVKM. The junction had 9 bases not matched to a gene; V was cut back by 5 bases and J by 7 bases. The CDR3 is made up of 15 amino acids. The CDR3 loop reads CASSPSQGARNTIYF. For the CDR3, the DNA is TGTGCCAGCAGTCCCTCACAGGGGGCGCGGAACACCATATATTTT.

The genes are TRBV4-2 and TRBJ2-7, with D perhaps TRBD2 (5 bases). The CDR3 length is 12 residues. V was shortened by 4 bases and J by 4 bases, with 8 bases between the two germline ends. Per the germline V gene, CDR1 is LGHNA and CDR2 is YNFKEQ. The CDR3 DNA follows: TGTGCCAGCAGCCGAACTAGGTACGAGCAGTACTTC. Amino acids: CASSRTRYEQYF.